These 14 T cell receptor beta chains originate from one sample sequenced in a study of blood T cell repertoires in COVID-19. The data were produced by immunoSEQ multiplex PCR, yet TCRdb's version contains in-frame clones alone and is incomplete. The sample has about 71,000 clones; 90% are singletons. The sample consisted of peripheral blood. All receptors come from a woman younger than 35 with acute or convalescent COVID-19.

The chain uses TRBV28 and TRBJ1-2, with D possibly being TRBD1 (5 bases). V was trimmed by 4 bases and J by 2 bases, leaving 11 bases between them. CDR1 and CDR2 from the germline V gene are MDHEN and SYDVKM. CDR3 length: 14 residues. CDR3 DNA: TGTGCCAGCAGTTCGCTCAGGGCGAACTATGGCTACACCTTC. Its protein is CASSSLRANYGYTF.

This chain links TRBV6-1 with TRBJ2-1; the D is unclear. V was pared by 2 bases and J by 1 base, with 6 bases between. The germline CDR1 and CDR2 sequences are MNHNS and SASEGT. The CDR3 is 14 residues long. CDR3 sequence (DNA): TGTGCCAGCAGTGAAATCGGTTCCTACAATGAGCAGTTCTTC. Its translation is CASSEIGSYNEQFF.

The CDR3 loop reads CASSRGGSNTEAFF. In DNA form, the CDR3 reads TGTGCCAGCTCACGGGGGGGTTCGAACACTGAAGCTTTCTTT. This chain uses TRBV18 with TRBJ1-1, with D perhaps TRBD1 (5 bases). Germline V CDR1 and CDR2: KGHSH, LQKENI. V lost 4 bases and J lost 1, with 10 bases in between. The CDR3 length is 14 residues.

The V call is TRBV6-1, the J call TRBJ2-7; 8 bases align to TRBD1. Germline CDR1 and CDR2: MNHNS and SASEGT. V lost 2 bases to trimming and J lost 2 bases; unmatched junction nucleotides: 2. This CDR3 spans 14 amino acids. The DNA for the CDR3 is TGTGCCAGCAGTGAATGGACAGGGACCTACGAGCAGTACTTC. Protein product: CASSEWTGTYEQYF.

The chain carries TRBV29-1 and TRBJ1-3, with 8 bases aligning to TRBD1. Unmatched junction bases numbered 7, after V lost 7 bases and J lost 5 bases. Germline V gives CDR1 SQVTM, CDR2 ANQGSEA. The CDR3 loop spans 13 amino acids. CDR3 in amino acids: CSASTGERNTIYF. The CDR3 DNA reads TGCAGCGCCTCGACAGGGGAAAGAAACACCATATATTTT.

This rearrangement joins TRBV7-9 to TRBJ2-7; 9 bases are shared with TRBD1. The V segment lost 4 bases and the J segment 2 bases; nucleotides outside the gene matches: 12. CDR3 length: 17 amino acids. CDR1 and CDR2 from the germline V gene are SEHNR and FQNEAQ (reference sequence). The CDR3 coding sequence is TGTGCCAGCAGCTCGACCCAATTGGGACAGGGCCCCTACGAGCAGTACTTC. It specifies CASSSTQLGQGPYEQYF. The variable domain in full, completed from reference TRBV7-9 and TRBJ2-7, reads DTGVSQNPRHKITKRGQNVTFRCDPISEHNRLYWYRQTLGQGPEFLTYFQNEAQLEKSRLLSDRFSAERPKGSFSTLEIQRTEQGDSAMYLCASSSTQLGQGPYEQYFGPGTRLTVT.

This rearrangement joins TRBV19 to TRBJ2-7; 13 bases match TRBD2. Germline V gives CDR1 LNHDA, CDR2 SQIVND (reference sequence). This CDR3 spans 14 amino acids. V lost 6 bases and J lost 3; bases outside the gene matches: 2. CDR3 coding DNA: TGTGCCAGTAGCCGGACTAGCGGGGGCTACGAGCAGTACTTC. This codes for CASSRTSGGYEQYF.

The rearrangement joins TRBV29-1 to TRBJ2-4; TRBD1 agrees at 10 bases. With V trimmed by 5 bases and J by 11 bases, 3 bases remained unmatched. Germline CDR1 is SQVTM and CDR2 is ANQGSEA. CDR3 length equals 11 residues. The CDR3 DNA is TGCAGCGTTAGGACAGGGGGGTTTCAGTACTTC. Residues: CSVRTGGFQYF.

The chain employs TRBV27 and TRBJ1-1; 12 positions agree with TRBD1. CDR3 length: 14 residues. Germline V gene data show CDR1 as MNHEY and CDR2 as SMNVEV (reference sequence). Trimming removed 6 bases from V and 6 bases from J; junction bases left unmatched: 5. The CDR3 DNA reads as TGTGCCAGCAGAGCCGGGACAGGGGGCTCTGAAGCTTTCTTT. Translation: CASRAGTGGSEAFF.

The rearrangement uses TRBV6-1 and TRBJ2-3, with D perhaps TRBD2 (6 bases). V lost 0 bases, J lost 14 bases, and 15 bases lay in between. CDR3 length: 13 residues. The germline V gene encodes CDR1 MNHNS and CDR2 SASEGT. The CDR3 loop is CASSEARASAGYF. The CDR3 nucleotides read TGTGCCAGCAGTGAAGCCCGGGCCTCAGCGGGGTATTTT.

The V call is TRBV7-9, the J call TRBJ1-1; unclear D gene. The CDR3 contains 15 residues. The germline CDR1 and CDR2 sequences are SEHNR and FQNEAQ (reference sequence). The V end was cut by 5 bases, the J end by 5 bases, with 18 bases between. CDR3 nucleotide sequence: TGTGCCAGCAGCCCCGTCGAACAGCCCTCTACTGAAGCTTTCTTT. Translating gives CASSPVEQPSTEAFF.

Written as DNA, the CDR3 is TGTGCCAGCAGTGACAGAGATACGCAGTATTTT. Translated, it gives CASSDRDTQYF. The rearrangement joins TRBV27 to TRBJ2-3, with D tentatively TRBD1 (5 bases). There are 11 residues in the CDR3. Germline loops: CDR1 MNHEY, CDR2 SMNVEV (reference sequence). Trimming stripped 5 bases from V and 5 bases from J, with 5 bases between.

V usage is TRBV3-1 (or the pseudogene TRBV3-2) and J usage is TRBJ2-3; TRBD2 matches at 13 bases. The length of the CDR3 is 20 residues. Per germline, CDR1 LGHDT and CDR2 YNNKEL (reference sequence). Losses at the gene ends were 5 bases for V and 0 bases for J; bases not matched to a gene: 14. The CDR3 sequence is CASSALPGLAGTSSTDTQYF. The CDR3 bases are TGTGCCAGCAGCGCACTACCGGGACTAGCGGGAACATCCAGCACAGATACGCAGTATTTT.

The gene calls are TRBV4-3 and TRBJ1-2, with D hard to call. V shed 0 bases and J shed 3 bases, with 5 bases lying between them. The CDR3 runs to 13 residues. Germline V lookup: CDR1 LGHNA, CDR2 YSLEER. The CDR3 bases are TGCGCCAGCAGCCAAGACGGGGACTATGGCTACACCTTC. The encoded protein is CASSQDGDYGYTF.